The T cell receptor (beta chain) described here comes from a study of blood T cell repertoires in COVID-19. Across the whole study: T cells, B-cell-depleted T cells, or PBMCs provided the cDNA or gDNA that served as material.

The protocol was immunoSEQ multiplex PCR, while the TCRdb copy is restricted to in-frame clones and leaves out a portion. The sample comprises 160,000 or so clones, around 79% of which are singletons, and more than 6.5% rests with the top ten. There are 15 residues in the CDR3. J gave up 4 bases and V 4 bases, and 6 bases lay outside the gene matches. Germline V gives CDR1 LGHDT, CDR2 YNNKEL (reference sequence). This clone appeared a single time. This sequence originates from an older woman with COVID-19, enrolled during active disease. This rearrangement joins TRBV3-1 (or the pseudogene TRBV3-2) to TRBJ2-2; 7 bases map to TRBD1. The sample taken for sequencing was peripheral blood. In nucleotides, the CDR3 is TGTGCCAGCAGCCGAGGGGGCACGGGCACCGGGGAGCTGTTTTTT. This encodes CASSRGGTGTGELFF.